This entry lists 2 T cell receptor beta chains sequenced from one sample in a study of blood T cell repertoires in COVID-19. The data were produced by immunoSEQ multiplex PCR, yet TCRdb's version contains in-frame clones alone and is incomplete. This sample has more than 200,000 clones, with just over 85% found just once. Sequenced: peripheral blood. These receptors originate from a man older than 75 with acute or convalescent COVID-19.

The V call is TRBV7-8, the J call TRBJ2-7; the D gene is possibly TRBD2 (6 bases). The CDR3 totals 13 residues. Germline V gene sequence: CDR1 SGHVS, CDR2 FQNEAQ. V was clipped by 0 bases and J by 9 bases, with 12 bases between them. The CDR3 bases are TGTGCCAGCAGCTTAGCAGGAGGGTTCGCGCAGTACTTC. The encoded protein is CASSLAGGFAQYF.

This rearrangement joins TRBV24-1 to TRBJ2-1; 11 nucleotides agree with TRBD2. Germline trimming cut 12 bases from V and 2 bases from J; bases unmatched to any gene: 14. This CDR3 spans 17 amino acids. Germline V gives CDR1 KGHDR, CDR2 SFDVKD. The CDR3 reads CASITSGSQGTYNEQFF. The DNA for the CDR3 is TGTGCCTCCATAACTAGCGGGAGCCAGGGCACCTACAATGAGCAGTTCTTC.